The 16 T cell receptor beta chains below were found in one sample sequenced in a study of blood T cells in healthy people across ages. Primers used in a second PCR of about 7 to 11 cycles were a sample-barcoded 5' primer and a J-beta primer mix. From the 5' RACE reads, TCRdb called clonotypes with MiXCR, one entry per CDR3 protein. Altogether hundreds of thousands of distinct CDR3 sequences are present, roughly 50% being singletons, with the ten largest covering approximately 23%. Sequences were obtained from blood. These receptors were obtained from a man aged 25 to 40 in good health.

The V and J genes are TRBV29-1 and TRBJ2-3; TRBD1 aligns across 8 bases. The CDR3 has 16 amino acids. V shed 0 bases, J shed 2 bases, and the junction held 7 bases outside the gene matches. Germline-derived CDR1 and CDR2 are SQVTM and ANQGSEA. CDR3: CSVEETGDSPTDTQYF. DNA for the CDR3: TGCAGCGTTGAAGAGACAGGGGACAGCCCCACAGATACGCAGTATTTT.

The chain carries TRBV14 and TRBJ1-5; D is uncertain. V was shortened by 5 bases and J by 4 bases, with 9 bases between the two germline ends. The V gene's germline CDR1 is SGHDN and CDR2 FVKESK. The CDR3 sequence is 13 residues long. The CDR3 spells CASSRQENQPQHF. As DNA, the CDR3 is TGTGCCAGCAGCAGGCAAGAAAATCAGCCCCAGCATTTT.

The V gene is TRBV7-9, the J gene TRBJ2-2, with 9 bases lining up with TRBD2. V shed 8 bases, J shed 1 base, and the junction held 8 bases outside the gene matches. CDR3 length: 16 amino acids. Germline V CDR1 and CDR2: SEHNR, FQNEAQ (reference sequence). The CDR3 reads CASGSYSGRNTGELFF. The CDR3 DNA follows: TGTGCCAGCGGATCTTATAGCGGGAGGAACACCGGGGAGCTGTTTTTT.

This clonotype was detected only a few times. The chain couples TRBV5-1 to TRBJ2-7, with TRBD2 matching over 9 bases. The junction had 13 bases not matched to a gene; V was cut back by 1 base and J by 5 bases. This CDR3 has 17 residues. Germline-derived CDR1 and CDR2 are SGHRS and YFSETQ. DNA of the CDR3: TGCGCCAGCAGCTTGTTAACGAGCGGGGGGACTTCCGACGAGCAGTACTTC. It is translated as CASSLLTSGGTSDEQYF.

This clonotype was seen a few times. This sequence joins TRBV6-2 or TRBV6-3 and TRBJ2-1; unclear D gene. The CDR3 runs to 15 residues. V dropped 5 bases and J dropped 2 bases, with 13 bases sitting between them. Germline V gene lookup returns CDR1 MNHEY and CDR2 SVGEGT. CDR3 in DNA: TGTGCCAGCAGTCTCTCGTTAGCCGCCTACAATGAGCAGTTCTTC. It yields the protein CASSLSLAAYNEQFF.

The CDR3 region has the DNA TGTGCCAGCAGCACCGGACATACAAGCAATCAGCCCCAGCATTTT. Its translation: CASSTGHTSNQPQHF. This rearrangement joins TRBV9 to TRBJ1-5, with D perhaps matching TRBD1 (5 bases). CDR3 length: 15 residues. Germline CDR1 is SGDLS and CDR2 is YYNGEE. Trimming took off 4 bases at V and 1 base at J, with 12 bases between the two ends.

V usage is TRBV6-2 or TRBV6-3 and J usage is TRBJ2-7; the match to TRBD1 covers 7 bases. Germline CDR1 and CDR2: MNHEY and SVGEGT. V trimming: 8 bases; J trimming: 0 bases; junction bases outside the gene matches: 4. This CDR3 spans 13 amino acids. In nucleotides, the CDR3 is TGTGCCAGCTCTGGACAGGCCTCCTACGAGCAGTACTTC. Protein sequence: CASSGQASYEQYF.

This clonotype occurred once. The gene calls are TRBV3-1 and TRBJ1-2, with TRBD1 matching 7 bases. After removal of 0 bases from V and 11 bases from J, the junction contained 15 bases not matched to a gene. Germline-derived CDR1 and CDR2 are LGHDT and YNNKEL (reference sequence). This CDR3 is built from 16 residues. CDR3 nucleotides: TGTGCCAGCAGCCAAGATCGGGAACAGGGGAAGGCGGGTTACACCTTC. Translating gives CASSQDREQGKAGYTF.

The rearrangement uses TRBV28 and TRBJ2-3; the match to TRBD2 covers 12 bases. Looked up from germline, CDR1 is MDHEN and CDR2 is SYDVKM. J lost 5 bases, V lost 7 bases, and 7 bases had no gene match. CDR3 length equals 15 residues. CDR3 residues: CASIRTSGRLDTQYF. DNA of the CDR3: TGTGCCAGCATTCGCACTAGCGGGAGGCTAGATACGCAGTATTTT.

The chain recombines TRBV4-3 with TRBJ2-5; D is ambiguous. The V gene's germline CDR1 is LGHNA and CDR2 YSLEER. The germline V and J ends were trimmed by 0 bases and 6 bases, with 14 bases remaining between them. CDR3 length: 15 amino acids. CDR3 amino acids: CASSQDLDPLQTQYF. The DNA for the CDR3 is TGCGCCAGCAGCCAAGATCTCGACCCGTTACAGACCCAGTACTTC.

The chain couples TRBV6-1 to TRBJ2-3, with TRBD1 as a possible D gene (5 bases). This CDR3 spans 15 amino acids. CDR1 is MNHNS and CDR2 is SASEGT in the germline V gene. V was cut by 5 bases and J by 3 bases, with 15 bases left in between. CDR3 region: CASSQGQAWTDTQYF. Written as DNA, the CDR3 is TGTGCCAGCAGTCAGGGTCAAGCCTGGACAGATACGCAGTATTTT.

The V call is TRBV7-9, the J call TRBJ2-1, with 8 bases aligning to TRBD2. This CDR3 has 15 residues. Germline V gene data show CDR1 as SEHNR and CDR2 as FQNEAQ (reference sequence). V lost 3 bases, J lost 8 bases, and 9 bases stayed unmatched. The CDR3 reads CASSFVELAGYEQFF. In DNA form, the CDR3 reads TGTGCCAGCAGCTTCGTGGAGCTAGCGGGTTATGAGCAGTTCTTC.

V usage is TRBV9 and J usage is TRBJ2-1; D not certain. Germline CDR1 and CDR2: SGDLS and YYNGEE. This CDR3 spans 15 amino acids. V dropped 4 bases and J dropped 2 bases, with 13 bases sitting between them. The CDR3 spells CASSRVAHTYNEQFF. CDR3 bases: TGTGCCAGCAGCCGTGTGGCGCATACCTACAATGAGCAGTTCTTC.

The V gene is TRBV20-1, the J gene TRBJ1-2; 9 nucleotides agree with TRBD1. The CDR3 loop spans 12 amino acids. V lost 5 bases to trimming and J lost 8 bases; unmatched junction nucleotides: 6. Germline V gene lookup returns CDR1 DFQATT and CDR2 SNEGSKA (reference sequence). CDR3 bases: TGCAGTGCTTACGGACAGGGGCAAGGCTACACCTTC. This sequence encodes CSAYGQGQGYTF.

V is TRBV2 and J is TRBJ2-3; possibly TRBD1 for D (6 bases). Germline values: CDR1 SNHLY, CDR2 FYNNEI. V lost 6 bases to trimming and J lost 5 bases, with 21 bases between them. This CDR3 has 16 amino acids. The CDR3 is CASRDLRGNFGDTQYF. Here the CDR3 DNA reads TGTGCCAGCAGGGACCTCAGGGGAAACTTTGGAGATACGCAGTATTTT.

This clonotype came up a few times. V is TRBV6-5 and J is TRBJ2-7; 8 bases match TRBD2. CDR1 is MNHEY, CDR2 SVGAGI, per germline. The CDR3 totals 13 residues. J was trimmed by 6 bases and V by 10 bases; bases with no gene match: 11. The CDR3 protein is CAIRRSGRSEQYF. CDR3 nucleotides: TGTGCCATCCGCAGGAGCGGGAGAAGCGAGCAGTACTTC.